This TCR beta chain emerged from a study of OX40 agonist ivuxolimab in advanced cancers. The CDR3 covers 12 residues. Germline CDR1 reads MNHNS; CDR2 reads SASEGT. With 7 bases removed from V and 2 bases from J, the gap between germline ends came to 7 bases. Sequenced by immunoSEQ multiplex PCR; TCRdb stores in-frame clones only, minus some. The sample consists of 15,000 to 20,000 clones, approximately 83% of them appearing once. The source material was CD4+ or CD8+ T cells sorted from blood, sampled in a trial of the OX40 agonist ivuxolimab. The chain recombines TRBV6-1 with TRBJ2-3; no reliable D call. The clonotype originates from an adult with an advanced solid tumor such as melanoma, head and neck, liver or kidney cancer. CDR3 loop: CASMGYTDTQYF. CDR3 coding DNA: TGTGCCAGCATGGGGTACACAGATACGCAGTATTTT.